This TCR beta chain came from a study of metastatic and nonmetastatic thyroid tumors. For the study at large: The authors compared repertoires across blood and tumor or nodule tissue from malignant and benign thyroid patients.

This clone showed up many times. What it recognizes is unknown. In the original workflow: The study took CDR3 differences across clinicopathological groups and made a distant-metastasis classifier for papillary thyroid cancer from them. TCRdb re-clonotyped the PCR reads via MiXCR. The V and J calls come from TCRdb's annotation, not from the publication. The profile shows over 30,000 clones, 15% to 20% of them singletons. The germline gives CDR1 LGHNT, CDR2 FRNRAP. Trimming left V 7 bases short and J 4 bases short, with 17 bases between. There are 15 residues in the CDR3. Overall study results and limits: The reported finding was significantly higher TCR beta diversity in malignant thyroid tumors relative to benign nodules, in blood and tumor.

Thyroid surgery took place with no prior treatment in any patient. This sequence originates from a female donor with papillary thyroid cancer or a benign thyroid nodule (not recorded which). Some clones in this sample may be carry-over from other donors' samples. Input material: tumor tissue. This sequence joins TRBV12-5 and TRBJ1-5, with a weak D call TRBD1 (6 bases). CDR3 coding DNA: TGTGCTAGTGCCTCAAACAGGGATGGAAATCAGCCCCAGCATTTT. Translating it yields CASASNRDGNQPQHF. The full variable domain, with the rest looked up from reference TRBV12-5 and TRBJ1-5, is DARVTQTPRHKVTEMGQEVTMRCQPILGHNTVFWYRQTMMQGLELLAYFRNRAPLDDSGMPKDRFSAEMPDATLATLKIQPSEPRDSAVYFCASASNRDGNQPQHFGDGTRLSIL.